A selection of T cell receptor beta chains follows, all from one sample in a study of shared clonotypes between healthy human individuals. Here immunoSEQ multiplex PCR was the method, and the copy in TCRdb shows in-frame clones only, minus some. The table includes roughly 2 million clones, 90% to 97% detected once. Sequences were obtained from naive CD4+ T cells sorted from blood. These receptors were taken from a man in his late teens or twenties in good health. Both conserved end residues are part of each CDR3.

v_call: TRBV7-9; j_call: TRBJ1-1; cdr3_aa: CASSLVPQGLNTEAFF
v_call: TRBV18; j_call: TRBJ2-1; cdr3_aa: CASSPLRGSSYNEQFF
v_call: TRBV5-1; j_call: TRBJ1-6; cdr3_aa: CASSSLDRVGPLHF
v_call: TRBV7-2; j_call: TRBJ2-5; cdr3_aa: CASSLDGGETQYF
v_call: TRBV6-5; j_call: TRBJ2-1; cdr3_aa: CASTPSGRALNEQFF
v_call: TRBV9; j_call: TRBJ1-6; cdr3_aa: CASSPQRGSPLHF
v_call: TRBV5-5; j_call: TRBJ1-2; cdr3_aa: CASSLADREYGYTF
v_call: TRBV5-6; j_call: TRBJ1-6; cdr3_aa: CASSVAMDSLHF
v_call: TRBV27; j_call: TRBJ1-6; cdr3_aa: CASSLQGVNSPLHF
v_call: TRBV20-1; j_call: TRBJ2-5; cdr3_aa: CSLLGRETQYF
v_call: TRBV6-6; j_call: TRBJ2-2; cdr3_aa: CASTPGPGELFF
v_call: TRBV28; j_call: TRBJ2-3; cdr3_aa: CASSFSGTPADTQYF
v_call: TRBV25-1; j_call: TRBJ2-5; cdr3_aa: CASSEGPAETQYF
v_call: TRBV6-1; j_call: TRBJ2-3; cdr3_aa: CASSESRGDTQYF
v_call: TRBV19; j_call: TRBJ1-6; cdr3_aa: CASRKTGWDSPLHF
v_call: TRBV28; j_call: TRBJ1-3; cdr3_aa: CASSKDYVGNTIYF
v_call: TRBV6-6; j_call: TRBJ2-2; cdr3_aa: CASSTGPGGGELFF
v_call: TRBV10-1; j_call: TRBJ1-2; cdr3_aa: CASSEDRGYGYTF
v_call: TRBV29-1; j_call: TRBJ2-2; cdr3_aa: CSVGEAAANTGELFF
v_call: TRBV5-1; j_call: TRBJ1-4; cdr3_aa: CASSLTNSNEKLFF
v_call: TRBV6-5; j_call: TRBJ1-4; cdr3_aa: CASSYDTNEKLFF
v_call: TRBV7-8; j_call: TRBJ2-2; cdr3_aa: CASSIFSQGAGGELFF
v_call: TRBV6-1; j_call: TRBJ2-3; cdr3_aa: CASSESGLVVLTDTQYF
v_call: TRBV7-6; j_call: TRBJ2-2; cdr3_aa: CASSSQAGGYTGELFF
v_call: TRBV30; j_call: TRBJ2-3; cdr3_aa: CAWTRDRVAGTDTQYF
v_call: TRBV9; j_call: TRBJ2-3; cdr3_aa: CASSVGDRDTQYF
v_call: TRBV5-1; j_call: TRBJ2-1; cdr3_aa: CASSFPLVGTHEQFF
v_call: TRBV5-4; j_call: TRBJ2-3; cdr3_aa: CASSSGLLTDTQYF
v_call: TRBV7-9; j_call: TRBJ2-2; cdr3_aa: CASSLMASGSGNTGELFF
v_call: TRBV29-1; j_call: TRBJ2-1; cdr3_aa: CSVPRTSDRGQFF
v_call: TRBV5-4; j_call: TRBJ2-7; cdr3_aa: CASSLGARDEQYF
v_call: TRBV6-5; j_call: TRBJ2-5; cdr3_aa: CASSSGTAQETQYF
v_call: TRBV18; j_call: TRBJ1-6; cdr3_aa: CASSLPGYNNSPLHF
v_call: TRBV28; j_call: TRBJ2-5; cdr3_aa: CASSFLVAAPYQETQYF
v_call: TRBV5-4; j_call: TRBJ2-7; cdr3_aa: CASSLGTSGSYEQYF
v_call: TRBV10-3; j_call: TRBJ1-1; cdr3_aa: CAMTQGGDTEAFF
v_call: TRBV30; j_call: TRBJ2-7; cdr3_aa: CAWSVIPPCLPYEQYF
v_call: TRBV29-1; j_call: TRBJ1-1; cdr3_aa: CSVEGARGTEAFF
v_call: TRBV13; j_call: TRBJ1-1; cdr3_aa: CASSLNTEAFF
v_call: TRBV11-2; j_call: TRBJ1-3; cdr3_aa: CASSRDSSGNTIYF
v_call: TRBV28; j_call: TRBJ1-5; cdr3_aa: CASSPHPGGSNQPQHF
v_call: TRBV7-9; j_call: TRBJ2-2; cdr3_aa: CASRPGVGELFF
v_call: TRBV11-2; j_call: TRBJ1-1; cdr3_aa: CASSPDRATEAFF
v_call: TRBV6-5; j_call: TRBJ2-2; cdr3_aa: CASSYSVFGGELFF
v_call: TRBV19; j_call: TRBJ2-5; cdr3_aa: CASSMGFVEGETQYF
v_call: TRBV30; j_call: TRBJ2-5; cdr3_aa: CAWSGGAQETQYF
v_call: TRBV5-1; j_call: TRBJ2-1; cdr3_aa: CASSLGQGVNEQFF
v_call: TRBV29-1; j_call: TRBJ1-4; cdr3_aa: CSDSRCDNEKLFF
v_call: TRBV6-6; j_call: TRBJ1-6; cdr3_aa: CASSIRAGHHNSPLHF
v_call: TRBV7-2; j_call: TRBJ1-4; cdr3_aa: CASSSDRGNEKLFF
v_call: TRBV6-6; j_call: TRBJ2-7; cdr3_aa: CASTKGGSGTREQYF
v_call: TRBV5-1; j_call: TRBJ2-5; cdr3_aa: CASSLTGGTQETQYF
v_call: TRBV5-1; j_call: TRBJ1-1; cdr3_aa: CASSLQGADTEAFF
v_call: TRBV18; j_call: TRBJ2-3; cdr3_aa: CASSPQLAGTDTQYF
v_call: TRBV2; j_call: TRBJ2-2; cdr3_aa: CASSVVLAGGELFF
v_call: TRBV5-1; j_call: TRBJ1-4; cdr3_aa: CASSLGGQDNEKLFF
v_call: TRBV6-5; j_call: TRBJ2-5; cdr3_aa: CASRLHGLGETQYF